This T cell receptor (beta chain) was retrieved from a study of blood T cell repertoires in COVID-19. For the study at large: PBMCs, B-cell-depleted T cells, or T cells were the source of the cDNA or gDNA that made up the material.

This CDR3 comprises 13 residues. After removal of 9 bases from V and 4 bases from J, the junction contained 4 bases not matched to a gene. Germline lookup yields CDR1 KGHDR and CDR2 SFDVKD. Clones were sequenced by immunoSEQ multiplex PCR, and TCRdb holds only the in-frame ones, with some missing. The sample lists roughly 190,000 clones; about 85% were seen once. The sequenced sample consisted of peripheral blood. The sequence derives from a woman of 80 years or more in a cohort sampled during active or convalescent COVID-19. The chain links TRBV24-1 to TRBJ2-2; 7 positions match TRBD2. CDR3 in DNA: TGTGCCACCGCCCGCGGGGGCACCGGGGAGCTGTTTTTT. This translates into CATARGGTGELFF.